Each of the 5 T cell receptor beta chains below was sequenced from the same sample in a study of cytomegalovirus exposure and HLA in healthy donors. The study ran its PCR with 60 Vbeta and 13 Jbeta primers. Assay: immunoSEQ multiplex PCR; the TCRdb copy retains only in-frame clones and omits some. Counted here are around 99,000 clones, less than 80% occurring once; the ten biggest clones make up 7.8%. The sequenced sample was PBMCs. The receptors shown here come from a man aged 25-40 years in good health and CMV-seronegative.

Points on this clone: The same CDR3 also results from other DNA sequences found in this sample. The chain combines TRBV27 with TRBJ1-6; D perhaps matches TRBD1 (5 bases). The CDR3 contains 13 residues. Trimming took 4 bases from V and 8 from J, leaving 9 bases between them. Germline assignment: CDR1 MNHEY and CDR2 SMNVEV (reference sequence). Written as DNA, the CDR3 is TGTGCCAGCAGTTGGGGCGGGGATTCACCCCTCCACTTT. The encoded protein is CASSWGGDSPLHF.

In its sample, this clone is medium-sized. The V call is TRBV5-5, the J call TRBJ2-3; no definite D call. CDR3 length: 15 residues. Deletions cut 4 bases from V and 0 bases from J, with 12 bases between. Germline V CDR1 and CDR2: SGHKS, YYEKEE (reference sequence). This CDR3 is CASSPDFWSTDTQYF. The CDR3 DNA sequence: TGTGCCAGCAGCCCCGACTTTTGGAGCACAGATACGCAGTATTTT.

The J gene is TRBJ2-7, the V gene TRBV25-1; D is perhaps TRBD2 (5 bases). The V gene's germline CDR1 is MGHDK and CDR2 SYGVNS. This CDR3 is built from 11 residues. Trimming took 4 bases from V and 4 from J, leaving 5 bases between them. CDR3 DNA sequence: TGTGCCAGCAGTGGGGAGTACGAGCAGTACTTC. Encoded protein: CASSGEYEQYF.

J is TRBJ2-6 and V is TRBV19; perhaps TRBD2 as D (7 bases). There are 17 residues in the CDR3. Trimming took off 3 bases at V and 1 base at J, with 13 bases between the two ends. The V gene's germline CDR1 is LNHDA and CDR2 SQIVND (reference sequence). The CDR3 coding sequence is TGTGCCAGTAGTATTACTGCGGGGGCATCTGGGGCCAACGTCCTGACTTTC. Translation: CASSITAGASGANVLTF.

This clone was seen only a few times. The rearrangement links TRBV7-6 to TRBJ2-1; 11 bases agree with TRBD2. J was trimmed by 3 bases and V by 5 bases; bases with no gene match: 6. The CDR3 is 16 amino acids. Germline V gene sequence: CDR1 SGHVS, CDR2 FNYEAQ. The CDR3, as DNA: TGTGCCAGCAGCAAACTAGCGGGAGAAAACTACAATGAGCAGTTCTTC. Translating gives CASSKLAGENYNEQFF.